These T cell receptor beta chains were read from a single sample in a study of T-cell reconstitution after alpha-beta-depleted transplantation in children. TCRdb processed the PCR reads anew with MiXCR; each CDR3 protein has one entry. The profile shows more than 90,000 distinct CDR3 sequences, 7% to 10% of them singletons. The material was PBMCs from the stem cell graft donor, obtained from the stem cell graft. These TCRs come from a human donor who donated a stem cell graft to a child with congenital amegakaryocytic thrombocytopenia. Both conserved end residues are part of each CDR3. The order of the fields is clone size, J gene, V gene, D gene, CDR3 protein, CDR3 DNA. D genes are given only for firm matches. Part of the rows lack a size; the others show once, few, many or a class for expanded clones.

many	TRBJ2-4	TRBV3-1	TRBD2	CASSLANVAGGNIQYF	TGTGCCAGCAGCCTGGCTAATGTAGCGGGAGGGAACATTCAGTACTTC
many	TRBJ1-2	TRBV5-1	TRBD1	CASSLGYRGYGYTF	TGCGCCAGCAGCTTGGGGTACAGGGGCTATGGCTACACCTTC
many	TRBJ2-7	TRBV7-2	NA	CASSLGSWNYEQYF	TGTGCCAGCAGCTTAGGAAGCTGGAACTACGAGCAGTACTTC
many	TRBJ1-3	TRBV30	NA	CAWSGGFSGNTIYF	TGTGCCTGGAGTGGAGGATTCTCTGGAAACACCATATATTTT
many	TRBJ2-1	TRBV10-3	TRBD1	CAISAQGALGKEEQFF	TGTGCCATCAGTGCCCAGGGGGCATTGGGGAAAGAAGAGCAGTTCTTC
many	TRBJ2-6	TRBV20-1	NA	CSARAPTDTWANVLTF	TGCAGTGCTAGAGCCCCGACAGACACCTGGGCCAACGTCCTGACTTTC
many	TRBJ2-3	TRBV2	NA	CASSDLGWTQYF	TGTGCCAGCAGTGACTTAGGGTGGACGCAGTATTTT
few	TRBJ2-3	TRBV12-3/TRBV12-4	NA	CASCLALGGRWVGTDTQYF	TGTGCCAGCTGTTTAGCGCTAGGAGGAAGATGGGTCGGCACAGATACGCAGTATTTT
many	TRBJ1-4	TRBV7-2	NA	CASSPTREKLFF	TGTGCCAGCAGCCCGACCCGAGAAAAACTGTTTTTT
many	TRBJ2-5	TRBV7-9	NA	CAIEETQYF	TGTGCCATTGAAGAGACCCAGTACTTC
many	TRBJ2-3	TRBV21-1	NA	CASSLGQGPTDTQYF	TGTGCCAGCAGCTTAGGACAGGGCCCCACAGATACGCAGTATTTT
many	TRBJ2-3	TRBV12-3/TRBV12-4	NA	CASSLSRGSDTQYF	TGTGCCAGCAGTTTATCCAGGGGTTCAGATACGCAGTATTTT
many	TRBJ2-4	TRBV20-1	TRBD1	CSARDLGDRGLWGIQYF	TGCAGTGCTAGAGATCTGGGGGACAGGGGGCTTTGGGGCATTCAGTACTTC
many	TRBJ2-2	TRBV10-3	TRBD1	CAISDFLPAYRGLAGELFF	TGTGCCATCAGTGACTTTCTACCAGCTTACAGGGGGCTGGCCGGGGAGCTGTTTTTT
many	TRBJ2-2	TRBV29-1	TRBD1	CSVERQGGNTGELFF	TGCAGCGTTGAAAGACAGGGGGGCAACACCGGGGAGCTGTTTTTT
many	TRBJ2-5	TRBV9	NA	CASSGGTAVQETQYF	TGTGCCAGCAGCGGAGGGACGGCGGTTCAAGAGACCCAGTACTTC
many	TRBJ2-5	TRBV10-3	NA	CAISDGDRETQYF	TGTGCCATCAGTGATGGAGATCGCGAGACCCAGTACTTC
many	TRBJ2-3	TRBV6-1	TRBD2	CASRTSGDPDTQYF	TGTGCCAGCAGAACTAGCGGGGACCCAGATACGCAGTATTTT
many	TRBJ2-7	TRBV27	NA	CASSRGEPPYEQYF	TGTGCCAGCAGTCGAGGTGAGCCCCCCTACGAGCAGTACTTC
many	TRBJ1-1	TRBV10-3	TRBD1	CATTWDRANTEAFF	TGTGCCACCACCTGGGACAGGGCTAACACTGAAGCTTTCTTT
many	TRBJ2-1	TRBV5-1	NA	CASSLDRVAGNEQFF	TGCGCCAGCAGCTTGGACAGGGTGGCGGGCAATGAGCAGTTCTTC
many	TRBJ2-1	TRBV4-3	TRBD2	CASSQGTSGSYEQFF	TGCGCCAGCAGCCAAGGGACTAGCGGGAGCTATGAGCAGTTCTTC
many	TRBJ2-4	TRBV9	NA	CASSGDENIQYF	TGTGCCAGCAGCGGAGATGAAAACATTCAGTACTTC
NA	TRBJ2-5	TRBV7-9	NA	CASSLPREETQYF	TGTGCCAGCAGCTTACCCAGGGAAGAGACCCAGTACTTC
many	TRBJ2-1	TRBV5-1	NA	CASSPTAGHNEQFF	TGCGCCAGCAGCCCAACCGCCGGTCACAATGAGCAGTTCTTC
many	TRBJ2-3	TRBV20-1	NA	CSALRPDTQYF	TGCAGTGCCCTTCGCCCAGATACGCAGTATTTT
many	TRBJ1-6	TRBV5-1	TRBD1	CASSIDRGLGSPLHF	TGCGCCAGCAGCATTGACAGGGGGCTAGGTTCACCCCTCCACTTT